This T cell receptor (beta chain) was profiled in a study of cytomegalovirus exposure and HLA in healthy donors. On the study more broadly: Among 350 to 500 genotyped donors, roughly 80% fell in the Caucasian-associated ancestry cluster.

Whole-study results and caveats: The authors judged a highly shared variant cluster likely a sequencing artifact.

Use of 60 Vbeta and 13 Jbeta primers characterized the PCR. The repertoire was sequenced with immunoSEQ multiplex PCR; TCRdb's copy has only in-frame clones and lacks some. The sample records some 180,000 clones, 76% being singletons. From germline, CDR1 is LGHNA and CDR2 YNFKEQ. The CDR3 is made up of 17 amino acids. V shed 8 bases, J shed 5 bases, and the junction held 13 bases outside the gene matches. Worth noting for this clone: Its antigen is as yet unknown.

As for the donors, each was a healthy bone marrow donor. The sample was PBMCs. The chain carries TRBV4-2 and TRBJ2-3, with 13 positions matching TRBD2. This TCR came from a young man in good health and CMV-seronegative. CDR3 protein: CASAQVGGLAGLDTQYF. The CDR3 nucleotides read TGTGCCAGCGCTCAGGTGGGGGGACTAGCGGGATTAGATACGCAGTATTTT.